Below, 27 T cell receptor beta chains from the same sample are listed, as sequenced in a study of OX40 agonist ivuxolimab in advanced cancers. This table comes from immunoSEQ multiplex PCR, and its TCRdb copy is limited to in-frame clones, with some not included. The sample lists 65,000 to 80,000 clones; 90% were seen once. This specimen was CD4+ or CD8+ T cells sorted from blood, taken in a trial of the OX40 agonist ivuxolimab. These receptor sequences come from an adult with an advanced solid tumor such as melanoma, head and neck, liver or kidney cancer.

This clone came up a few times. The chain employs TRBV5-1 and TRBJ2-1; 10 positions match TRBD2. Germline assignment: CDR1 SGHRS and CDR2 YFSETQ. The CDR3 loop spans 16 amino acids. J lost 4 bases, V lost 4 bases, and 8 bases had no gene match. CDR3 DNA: TGCGCCAGCAGCCCGATACTAGCGGGGCTATACAATGAGCAGTTCTTC. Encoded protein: CASSPILAGLYNEQFF.

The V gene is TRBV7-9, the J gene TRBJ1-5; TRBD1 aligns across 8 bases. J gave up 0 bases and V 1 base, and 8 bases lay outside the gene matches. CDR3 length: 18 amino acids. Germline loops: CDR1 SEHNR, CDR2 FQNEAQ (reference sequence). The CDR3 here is CASSLGQGPAYSNQPQHF. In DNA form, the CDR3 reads TGTGCCAGCAGCTTAGGACAGGGGCCAGCTTATAGCAATCAGCCCCAGCATTTT.

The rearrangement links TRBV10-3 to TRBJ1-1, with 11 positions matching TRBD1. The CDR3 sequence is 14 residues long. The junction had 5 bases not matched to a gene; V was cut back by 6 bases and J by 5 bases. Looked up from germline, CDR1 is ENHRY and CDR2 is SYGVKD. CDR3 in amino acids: CAISRTGGDTEAFF. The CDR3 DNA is TGTGCCATCAGCCGGACAGGGGGCGATACTGAAGCTTTCTTT.

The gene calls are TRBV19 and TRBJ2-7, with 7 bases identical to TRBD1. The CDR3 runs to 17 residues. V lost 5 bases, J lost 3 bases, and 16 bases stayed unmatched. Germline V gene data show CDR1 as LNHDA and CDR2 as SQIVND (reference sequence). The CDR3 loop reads CASSFPTGWSGHYEQYF. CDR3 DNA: TGTGCCAGTAGTTTCCCGACAGGGTGGAGCGGCCACTACGAGCAGTACTTC.

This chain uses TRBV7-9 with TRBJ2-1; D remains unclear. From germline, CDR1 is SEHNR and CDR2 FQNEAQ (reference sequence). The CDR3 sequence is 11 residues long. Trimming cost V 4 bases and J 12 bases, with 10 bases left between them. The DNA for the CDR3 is TGTGCCAGCAGCTCGAGCTATGTGCAGTTCTTC. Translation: CASSSSYVQFF.

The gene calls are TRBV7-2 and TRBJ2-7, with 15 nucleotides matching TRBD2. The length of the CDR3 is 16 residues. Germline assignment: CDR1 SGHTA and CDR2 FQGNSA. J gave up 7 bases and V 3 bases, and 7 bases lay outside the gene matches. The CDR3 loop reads CASSLGGLAGGGEQYF. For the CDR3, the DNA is TGTGCCAGCAGCTTGGGAGGACTAGCGGGAGGGGGTGAGCAGTACTTC.

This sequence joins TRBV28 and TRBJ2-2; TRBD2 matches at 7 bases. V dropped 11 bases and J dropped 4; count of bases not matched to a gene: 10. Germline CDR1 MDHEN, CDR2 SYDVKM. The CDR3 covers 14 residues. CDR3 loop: CAGTSDVATGELFF. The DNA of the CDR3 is TGTGCCGGCACTAGCGACGTGGCCACCGGGGAGCTGTTTTTT.

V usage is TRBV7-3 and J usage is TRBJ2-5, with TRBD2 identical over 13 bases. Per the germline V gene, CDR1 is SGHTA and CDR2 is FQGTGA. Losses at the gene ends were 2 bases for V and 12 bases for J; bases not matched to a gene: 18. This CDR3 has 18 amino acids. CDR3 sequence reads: CASSLRDGRTSGGVPEYF. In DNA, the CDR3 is TGTGCCAGCAGCTTACGAGACGGTCGGACTAGCGGGGGTGTCCCCGAGTACTTC.

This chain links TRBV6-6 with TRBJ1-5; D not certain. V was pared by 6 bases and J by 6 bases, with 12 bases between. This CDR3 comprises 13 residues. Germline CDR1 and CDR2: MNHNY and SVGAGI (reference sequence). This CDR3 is CASRHRPLQPQHF. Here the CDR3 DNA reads TGTGCCAGCAGACATAGGCCCCTTCAGCCCCAGCATTTT.

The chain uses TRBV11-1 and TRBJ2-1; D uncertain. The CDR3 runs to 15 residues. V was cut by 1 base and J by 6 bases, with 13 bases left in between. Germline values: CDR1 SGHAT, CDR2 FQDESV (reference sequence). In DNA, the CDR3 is TGTGCCAGCAGCTTAGATCCTAGACCGGGCAATGAGCAGTTCTTC. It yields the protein CASSLDPRPGNEQFF. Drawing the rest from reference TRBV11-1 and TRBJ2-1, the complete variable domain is EAEVAQSPRYKITEKSQAVAFWCDPISGHATLYWYRQILGQGPELLVQFQDESVVDDSQLPKDRFSAERLKGVDSTLKIQPAELGDSAMYLCASSLDPRPGNEQFFGPGTRLTVL.

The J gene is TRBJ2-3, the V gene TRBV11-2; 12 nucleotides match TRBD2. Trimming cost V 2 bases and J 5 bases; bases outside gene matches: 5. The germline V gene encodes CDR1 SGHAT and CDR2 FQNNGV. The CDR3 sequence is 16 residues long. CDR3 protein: CASSLLPTSGGDTQYF. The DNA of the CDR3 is TGTGCCAGCAGCTTACTACCGACTAGCGGGGGAGATACGCAGTATTTT.

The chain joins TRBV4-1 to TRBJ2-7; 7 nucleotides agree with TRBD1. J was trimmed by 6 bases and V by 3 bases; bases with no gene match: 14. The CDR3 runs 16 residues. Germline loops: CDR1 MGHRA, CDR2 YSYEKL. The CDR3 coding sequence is TGCGCCAGCAGCCATCACCCGGGACAGAGGGGATCCGAGCAGTACTTC. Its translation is CASSHHPGQRGSEQYF.

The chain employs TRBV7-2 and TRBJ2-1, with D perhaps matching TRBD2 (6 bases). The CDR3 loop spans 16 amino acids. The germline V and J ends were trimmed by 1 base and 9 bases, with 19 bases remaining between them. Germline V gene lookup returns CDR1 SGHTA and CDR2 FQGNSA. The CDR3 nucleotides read TGTGCCAGCAGCTTAGAGGTAGCGGAAGCTGGTAGTGAGCAGTTCTTC. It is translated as CASSLEVAEAGSEQFF. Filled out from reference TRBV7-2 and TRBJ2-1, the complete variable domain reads GAGVSQSPSNKVTEKGKDVELRCDPISGHTALYWYRQSLGQGLEFLIYFQGNSAPDKSGLPSDRFSAERTGGSVSTLTIQRTQQEDSAVYLCASSLEVAEAGSEQFFGPGTRLTVL.

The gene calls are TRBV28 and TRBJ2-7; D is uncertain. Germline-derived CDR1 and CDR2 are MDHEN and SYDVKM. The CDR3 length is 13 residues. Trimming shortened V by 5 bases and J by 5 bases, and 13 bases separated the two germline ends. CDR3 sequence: CASSLLYGDEQYF. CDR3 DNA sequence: TGTGCCAGCAGTCTTCTTTATGGGGACGAGCAGTACTTC.

CDR3 loop: CASSFGSSGEETQYF. The CDR3 region has the DNA TGCGCCAGCAGCTTTGGGTCTAGCGGGGAAGAGACCCAGTACTTC. V is TRBV5-1 and J is TRBJ2-5; 9 nucleotides align to TRBD2. This CDR3 is 15 amino acids long. Germline assignment: CDR1 SGHRS and CDR2 YFSETQ. V lost 2 bases to trimming and J lost 3 bases; unmatched junction nucleotides: 5.

CDR3 amino acids: CASTRGETQYF. The CDR3 nucleotides read TGTGCCAGCACCCGAGGGGAGACCCAGTACTTC. The genes are TRBV2 and TRBJ2-5; perhaps TRBD2 as D (5 bases). Trimming took 7 bases from V and 5 from J, leaving 8 bases between them. Germline-derived CDR1 and CDR2 are SNHLY and FYNNEI. The CDR3 is made up of 11 amino acids. The variable domain in full, with the rest retrieved from reference TRBV2 and TRBJ2-5, is EPEVTQTPSHQVTQMGQEVILRCVPISNHLYFYWYRQILGQKVEFLVSFYNNEISEKSEIFDDQFSVERPDGSNFTLKIRSTKLEDSAMYFCASTRGETQYFGPGTRLLVL.

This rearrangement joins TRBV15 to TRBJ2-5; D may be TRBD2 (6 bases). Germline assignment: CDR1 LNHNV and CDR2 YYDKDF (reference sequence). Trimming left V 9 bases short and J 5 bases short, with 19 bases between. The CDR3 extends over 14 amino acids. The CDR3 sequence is CATRRGGADETQYF. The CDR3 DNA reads TGTGCCACGCGGCGGGGCGGAGCAGACGAGACCCAGTACTTC.

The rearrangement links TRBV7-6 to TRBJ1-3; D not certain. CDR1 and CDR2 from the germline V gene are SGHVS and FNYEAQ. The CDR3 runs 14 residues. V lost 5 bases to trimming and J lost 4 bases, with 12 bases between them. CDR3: CASSRGPSGNTIYF. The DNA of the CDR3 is TGTGCCAGCAGCCGCGGGCCTAGCGGAAACACCATATATTTT.

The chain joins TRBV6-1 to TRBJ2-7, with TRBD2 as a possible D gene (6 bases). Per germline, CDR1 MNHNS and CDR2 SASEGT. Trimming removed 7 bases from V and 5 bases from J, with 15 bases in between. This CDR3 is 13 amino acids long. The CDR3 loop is CASKGGEDHEQYF. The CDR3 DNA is TGTGCCAGCAAAGGAGGGGAGGACCACGAGCAGTACTTC.

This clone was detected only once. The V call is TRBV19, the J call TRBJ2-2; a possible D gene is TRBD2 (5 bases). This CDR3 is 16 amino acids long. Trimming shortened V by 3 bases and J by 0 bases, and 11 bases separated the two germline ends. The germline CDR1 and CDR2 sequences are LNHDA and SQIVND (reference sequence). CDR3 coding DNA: TGTGCCAGTAGTATGGTAGCGCAGACGAACACCGGGGAGCTGTTTTTT. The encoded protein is CASSMVAQTNTGELFF.

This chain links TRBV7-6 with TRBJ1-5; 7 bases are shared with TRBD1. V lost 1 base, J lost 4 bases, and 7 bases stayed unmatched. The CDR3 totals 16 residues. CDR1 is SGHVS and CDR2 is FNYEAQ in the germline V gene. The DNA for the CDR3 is TGTGCCAGCAGCTTAGAGGGCGGGACAGCGAATCAGCCCCAGCATTTT. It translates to CASSLEGGTANQPQHF. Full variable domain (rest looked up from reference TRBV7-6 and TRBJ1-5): GAGVSQSPRYKVTKRGQDVALRCDPISGHVSLYWYRQALGQGPEFLTYFNYEAQQDKSGLPNDRFSAERPEGSISTLTIQRTEQRDSAMYRCASSLEGGTANQPQHFGDGTRLSIL.

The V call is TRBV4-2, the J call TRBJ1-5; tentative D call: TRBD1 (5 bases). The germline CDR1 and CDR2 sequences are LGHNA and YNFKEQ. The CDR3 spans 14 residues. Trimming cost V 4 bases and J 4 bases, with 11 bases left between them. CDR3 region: CASSRAGINQPQHF. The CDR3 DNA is TGTGCCAGCAGCCGGGCAGGGATTAATCAGCCCCAGCATTTT.

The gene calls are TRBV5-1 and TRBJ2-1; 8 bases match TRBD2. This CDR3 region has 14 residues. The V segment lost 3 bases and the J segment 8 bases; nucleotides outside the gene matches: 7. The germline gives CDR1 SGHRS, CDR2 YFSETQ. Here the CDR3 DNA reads TGCGCCAGCAGCTACAGCGGGAGATCTGATGAGCAGTTCTTC. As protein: CASSYSGRSDEQFF.

The CDR3 DNA follows: TGTGCCAGCAGCCTGAACGCTTATAGCAATCAGCCCCAGCATTTT. It specifies CASSLNAYSNQPQHF. V and J are TRBV28 and TRBJ1-5, with D unclear. Trimming shortened V by 6 bases and J by 0 bases, and 12 bases separated the two germline ends. Germline-derived CDR1 and CDR2 are MDHEN and SYDVKM. The CDR3 has 15 amino acids. Full variable domain (rest looked up from reference TRBV28 and TRBJ1-5): DVKVTQSSRYLVKRTGEKVFLECVQDMDHENMFWYRQDPGLGLRLIYFSYDVKMKEKGDIPEGYSVSREKKERFSLILESASTNQTSMYLCASSLNAYSNQPQHFGDGTRLSIL.

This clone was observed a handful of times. The CDR3 reads CASSFGWSRDRGRREQYF. Here the CDR3 DNA reads TGCGCCAGCAGCTTCGGGTGGAGTAGGGACAGGGGGCGTCGGGAGCAGTACTTC. The chain combines TRBV5-1 with TRBJ2-7; TRBD1 matches at 12 bases. Germline V gene sequence: CDR1 SGHRS, CDR2 YFSETQ. The CDR3 consists of 18 residues. Trimming removed 2 bases from V and 7 bases from J; junction bases left unmatched: 16.

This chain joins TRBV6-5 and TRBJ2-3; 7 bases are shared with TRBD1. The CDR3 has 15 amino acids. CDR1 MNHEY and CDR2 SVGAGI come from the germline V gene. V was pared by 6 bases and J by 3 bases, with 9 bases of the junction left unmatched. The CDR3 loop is CASRWDRVRTDTQYF. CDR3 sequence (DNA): TGTGCCAGCAGGTGGGACAGAGTAAGGACAGATACGCAGTATTTT.

This chain's CDR3 is CASSVDGRNTGELFF. The CDR3 region has the DNA TGTGCCAGCAGCGTCGACGGGAGGAACACCGGGGAGCTGTTTTTT. This sequence joins TRBV9 and TRBJ2-2; the D gene is possibly TRBD2 (6 bases). Germline loops: CDR1 SGDLS, CDR2 YYNGEE. This CDR3 region has 15 residues. Deletions cut 2 bases from V and 1 base from J, with 9 bases between. Full variable domain (rest looked up from reference TRBV9 and TRBJ2-2): DSGVTQTPKHLITATGQRVTLRCSPRSGDLSVYWYQQSLDQGLQFLIQYYNGEERAKGNILERFSAQQFPDLHSELNLSSLELGDSALYFCASSVDGRNTGELFFGEGSRLTVL.